This T cell receptor beta chain stems from a study of shared clonotypes between healthy human individuals. Study-wide results and caveats: Represented diversity, genetic and exposure-history alike, was limited by few donors.

CDR3 length equals 15 residues. Trimming took 4 bases from V and 4 from J; bases not matched to a gene: 6. Germline assignment: CDR1 GTSNPN and CDR2 SVGIG (reference sequence). Measured with immunoSEQ multiplex PCR; TCRdb has only the in-frame clones, and not every one. The sample shows around 2.1 million clones, almost 96% of them seen only once. Note on this clone: Its cognate antigen is unknown.

Sequenced: naive CD4+ T cells sorted from blood. Subset meaning: CD45RA+ positively selected. This clonotype was obtained from a man between 18 and 35 years old in good health. V and J are TRBV30 and TRBJ2-3, with 12 bases aligning to TRBD2. For the CDR3, the DNA is TGTGCCTGGACCAGTGGGACTAGCGGGTCAGATACGCAGTATTTT. This translates into CAWTSGTSGSDTQYF.